This entry lists 16 T cell receptor beta chains sequenced from one sample in a study of cytotoxic CD8 clonotypes in ibrutinib-treated CLL. Assay used: immunoSEQ multiplex PCR; TCRdb lists only in-frame clones, some missing. The data contain more than 140,000 clones, 70% to 80% of them singletons. The sample here was PBMCs, taken after 12 months of ibrutinib treatment. These receptors all come from a human donor with chronic lymphocytic leukemia.

The V gene is TRBV6-6, the J gene TRBJ2-1, with D maybe TRBD2 (7 bases). The germline V gene encodes CDR1 MNHNY and CDR2 SVGAGI (reference sequence). V was cut by 8 bases and J by 8 bases, with 22 bases left in between. The length of the CDR3 is 15 residues. CDR3 residues: CASGAPLGGGHEQFF. The CDR3 DNA sequence: TGTGCCAGCGGGGCACCCTTAGGGGGGGGCCATGAGCAGTTCTTC.

The rearrangement uses TRBV7-2 and TRBJ1-5, with D uncertain. The CDR3 covers 15 residues. Trimming pared 2 bases from V and 0 bases from J, leaving 8 bases between. Germline values: CDR1 SGHTA, CDR2 FQGNSA. CDR3 sequence: CASSLKVDSNQPQHF. CDR3 sequence (DNA): TGTGCCAGCAGCTTAAAGGTGGATAGCAATCAGCCCCAGCATTTT.

The sample holds many counts of this clone. The J gene is TRBJ1-6, the V gene TRBV28; a weak D match, TRBD1 (6 bases). This CDR3 spans 15 amino acids. Trimming removed 4 bases from V and 6 bases from J, with 13 bases in between. Germline CDR1 reads MDHEN; CDR2 reads SYDVKM. The DNA for the CDR3 is TGTGCCAGCAGTTGGTCGACAGGCGTTAATTCACCCCTCCACTTT. It yields the protein CASSWSTGVNSPLHF.

The rearrangement joins TRBV7-2 to TRBJ2-7; D remains ambiguous. V was trimmed by 4 bases and J by 4 bases, leaving 8 bases between them. This CDR3 is 12 amino acids long. CDR1 and CDR2 from the germline V gene are SGHTA and FQGNSA. Here the CDR3 DNA reads TGTGCCAGCAGCTCTCACCGGTACGAGCAGTACTTC. It is translated as CASSSHRYEQYF. Based on the CDR3 plus reference TRBV7-2 and TRBJ2-7, the full variable domain is GAGVSQSPSNKVTEKGKDVELRCDPISGHTALYWYRQSLGQGLEFLIYFQGNSAPDKSGLPSDRFSAERTGGSVSTLTIQRTQQEDSAVYLCASSSHRYEQYFGPGTRLTVT.

The genes are TRBV30 and TRBJ2-2, with a tentative D call TRBD1 (5 bases). CDR3 length: 15 amino acids. V lost 5 bases to trimming and J lost 5 bases, with 18 bases between them. Per the germline V gene, CDR1 is GTSNPN and CDR2 is SVGIG (reference sequence). CDR3 residues: CAWVQDLRSTGELFF. The CDR3, as DNA: TGTGCCTGGGTACAGGATTTAAGGAGTACCGGGGAGCTGTTTTTT.

V usage is TRBV6-1 and J usage is TRBJ1-5; D is perhaps TRBD1 (5 bases). Germline CDR1 is MNHNS and CDR2 is SASEGT. V lost 2 bases and J 4 bases, leaving 21 bases between the germline ends. This CDR3 is built from 18 residues. The CDR3 spells CASSEKAGPWGLNQPQHF. DNA for the CDR3: TGTGCCAGCAGTGAAAAGGCGGGGCCTTGGGGCCTTAATCAGCCCCAGCATTTT.

The V call is TRBV27, the J call TRBJ2-3, with 8 bases identical to TRBD2. This CDR3 comprises 15 residues. V shed 6 bases, J shed 0 bases, and the junction held 5 bases outside the gene matches. The germline V gene has CDR1 MNHEY and CDR2 SMNVEV (reference sequence). CDR3 residues: CASRPGGGSTDTQYF. The CDR3, as DNA: TGTGCCAGCAGACCTGGCGGGGGGAGCACAGATACGCAGTATTTT.

The chain carries TRBV27 and TRBJ2-1; D unresolved. The CDR3 loop spans 13 amino acids. Trimming pared 0 bases from V and 7 bases from J, leaving 7 bases between. Germline V gene lookup returns CDR1 MNHEY and CDR2 SMNVEV (reference sequence). CDR3 sequence reads: CASSLSIRNEQFF. For the CDR3, the DNA is TGTGCCAGCAGTTTATCTATCCGGAATGAGCAGTTCTTC.

This clone was seen only once. The chain combines TRBV5-1 with TRBJ2-1, with 8 bases fitting TRBD1. V shed 8 bases, J shed 8 bases, and the junction held 12 bases outside the gene matches. The CDR3 contains 14 residues. Germline V gene data show CDR1 as SGHRS and CDR2 as YFSETQ. DNA of the CDR3: TGCGCCAGTGACAGGACAGGGCTTTTGGATGAGCAGTTCTTC. Its translation: CASDRTGLLDEQFF.

The chain combines TRBV7-6 with TRBJ2-1, with D tentatively TRBD1 or TRBD2 (5 bases each). Germline-derived CDR1 and CDR2 are SGHVS and FNYEAQ. Trimming shortened V by 5 bases and J by 6 bases, and 14 bases separated the two germline ends. The CDR3 has 14 amino acids. The CDR3: CASSLGPGRNEQFF. CDR3 DNA: TGTGCCAGCAGCCTGGGACCGGGGCGCAATGAGCAGTTCTTC. The full variable domain, rest sourced from reference TRBV7-6 and TRBJ2-1, is GAGVSQSPRYKVTKRGQDVALRCDPISGHVSLYWYRQALGQGPEFLTYFNYEAQQDKSGLPNDRFSAERPEGSISTLTIQRTEQRDSAMYRCASSLGPGRNEQFFGPGTRLTVL.

The sample holds one count of this clone. This chain links TRBV6-5 with TRBJ2-7, with D unresolved. This CDR3 is built from 13 residues. CDR1 is MNHEY and CDR2 is SVGAGI in the germline V gene. Trimming stripped 4 bases from V and 1 base from J, with 8 bases between. The CDR3 sequence: CASSSTPSYEQYF. As DNA, the CDR3 is TGTGCCAGCAGTTCTACACCTTCCTACGAGCAGTACTTC.

The gene calls are TRBV28 and TRBJ1-2; D gene uncertain. The length of the CDR3 is 12 residues. The V gene's germline CDR1 is MDHEN and CDR2 SYDVKM. The germline V and J ends were trimmed by 8 bases and 1 base, with 8 bases remaining between them. The CDR3, as DNA: TGTGCCAGCGGAAGTAATAACTATGGCTACACCTTC. Translating it yields CASGSNNYGYTF.

V gene TRBV19 combines with J gene TRBJ2-7, with 9 bases lining up with TRBD1. The CDR3 is 14 amino acids. The J segment lost 2 bases and the V segment lost 6 bases, leaving 5 bases of the junction unmatched. CDR1 is LNHDA, CDR2 SQIVND, per germline (reference sequence). CDR3: CASRPGQGPYEQYF. The CDR3 DNA is TGTGCCAGTAGACCGGGACAGGGCCCCTACGAGCAGTACTTC.

The J gene is TRBJ1-6, the V gene TRBV5-4; no clear D gene. V lost 0 bases and J lost 0, with 10 bases in between. The CDR3 has 17 amino acids. CDR1 and CDR2 from the germline V gene are SGHNT and YYREEE (reference sequence). In nucleotides, the CDR3 is TGTGCCAGCAGCTTGGGGCGGTTTAGCTCCTATAATTCACCCCTCCACTTT. Amino acid sequence: CASSLGRFSSYNSPLHF. The full variable domain, its missing parts supplied by reference TRBV5-4 and TRBJ1-6, is ETGVTQSPTHLIKTRGQQVTLRCSSQSGHNTVSWYQQALGQGPQFIFQYYREEENGRGNFPPRFSGLQFPNYSSELNVNALELDDSALYLCASSLGRFSSYNSPLHFGNGTRLTVT.

This chain uses TRBV28 with TRBJ2-3; TRBD1 matches 8 bases. The CDR3 totals 13 residues. Germline CDR1 MDHEN, CDR2 SYDVKM. Unmatched junction bases numbered 2, after V lost 5 bases and J lost 4 bases. CDR3 nucleotide sequence: TGTGCCAGCAGTATGACAGGGGCAGATACGCAGTATTTT. It encodes CASSMTGADTQYF.

The chain uses TRBV6-5 and TRBJ2-1; 7 nucleotides align to TRBD1. The CDR3 totals 14 residues. Trimming took 0 bases from V and 6 from J; bases not matched to a gene: 2. Germline lookup yields CDR1 MNHEY and CDR2 SVGAGI. The CDR3 region is CASSYSTGFNEQFF. The CDR3 DNA sequence: TGTGCCAGCAGTTACTCGACAGGGTTCAATGAGCAGTTCTTC.